A selection of T cell receptor beta chains follows, all from one sample in a study of CD8 T cells in Susac syndrome. TCRdb independently ran MiXCR on the immunoSEQ multiplex PCR reads; one entry per CDR3 protein. Among 250,000 to 350,000 distinct CDR3 sequences listed, approximately 90% were seen once. The sequenced sample consisted of CD4+ T cells from PBMCs. The source is a human donor with multiple sclerosis. The CDR3 runs from the conserved cysteine through the conserved F or W. The D gene is left open where the match is weak.

>TRBD1|23|TRBV24-1
CATSDQDRVFRRFKSSGANVLTF
>TRBD1|15|TRBV7-4
CASSFGQEMNTEAFF
>NA|15|TRBV6-5
CASIQSTETLYEQYF
>NA|15|TRBV18
CASSPGAGVNYEQYF
>NA|13|TRBV14
CASSPQENYGYTF
>NA|14|TRBV2
CATTLGGPGNTIYF
>NA|13|TRBV2
CASSEGNTGELFF
>TRBD1|13|TRBV29-1
CSVVTGGDGEQYF
>NA|15|TRBV19
CASSITITSQETQYF
>TRBD1|15|TRBV7-9
CPSSSPGTGNTEAFF
>NA|14|TRBV7-9
CASSLAASEYGYTF
>NA|13|TRBV3-1
CASSQSRVGEQYF
>NA|12|TRBV29-1
CSAALMNTEAFF
>NA|12|TRBV5-1
CASAQGQETQYF
>NA|15|TRBV7-2
CASSFTGLRGMGYTF
>NA|14|TRBV7-6
CASSGGGRVRSAFF
>TRBD1|17|TRBV25-1
CASSALVGQGASNEQFF
>NA|16|TRBV28
CASSWRLFRSYNEQFF
>NA|17|TRBV7-2
CASSLGQDTFFNQPQHF
>NA|15|TRBV4-2
CASSSLQGLAGELFF
>NA|16|TRBV3-1
CASSRGDNSGANVLTF
>NA|17|TRBV12-3/TRBV12-4
CASSPRQVFSGANVLTF
>TRBD1|16|TRBV20-1
CSAYFYTGGVDYEQYF
>NA|13|TRBV6-1
CASTLDSRNEQFF
>NA|13|TRBV9
CASSVEARNEQFF
>NA|15|TRBV11-3
CASSLDPGTAGEQYF
>TRBD1|14|TRBV29-1
CSVRTTGSAGELFF
>TRBD2|16|TRBV7-2
CATLPRGGRAYNEQFF
>TRBD2|16|TRBV18
CASSPRLAAQTYEQYF
>NA|15|TRBV18
CASSPQDPGTGELFF
>TRBD2|13|TRBV5-1
CASSKLGGIEQYF
>NA|14|TRBV10-3
CAISVDGSTYEQYF
>NA|13|TRBV3-1
CASSHTQGLGYTF
>NA|18|TRBV19
CASSTDPIQGYYTGELFF
>NA|14|TRBV3-1
CASSQPPARQPQHF
>NA|14|TRBV4-3
CASSQVRSRDEQFF
>NA|14|TRBV10-3
CAISEPGFNEKLFF
>NA|14|TRBV4-3
CASSQDRRAAEAFF
>TRBD1|18|TRBV7-8
CASSGRDRGHQGNQPQHF
>TRBD2|15|TRBV6-2/TRBV6-3
CASSPSGSLKNEQYF
>TRBD1|15|TRBV4-3
CASSLRGDRGNEQFF
>NA|15|TRBV3-1
CASSQARGSGNTIYF
>NA|13|TRBV12-3/TRBV12-4
CASSSSADNEQFF
>TRBD1|16|TRBV5-1
CASSKGSTGGYNEQFF
>NA|13|TRBV12-3/TRBV12-4
CASRWQLNTEAFF
>NA|18|TRBV7-8
CASSDSTGVSLAKNIQYF
>NA|14|TRBV3-1
CASSQDIRVNGYTF
>TRBD2|15|TRBV9
CASGRLAGSTDTQYF
>TRBD2|20|TRBV7-3
CASSFDTGLAGPPSTDTQYF
>NA|14|TRBV7-9
CASSLTETNYGYTF
>TRBD1|15|TRBV12-3/TRBV12-4
CASSSSGTGQSEQFF